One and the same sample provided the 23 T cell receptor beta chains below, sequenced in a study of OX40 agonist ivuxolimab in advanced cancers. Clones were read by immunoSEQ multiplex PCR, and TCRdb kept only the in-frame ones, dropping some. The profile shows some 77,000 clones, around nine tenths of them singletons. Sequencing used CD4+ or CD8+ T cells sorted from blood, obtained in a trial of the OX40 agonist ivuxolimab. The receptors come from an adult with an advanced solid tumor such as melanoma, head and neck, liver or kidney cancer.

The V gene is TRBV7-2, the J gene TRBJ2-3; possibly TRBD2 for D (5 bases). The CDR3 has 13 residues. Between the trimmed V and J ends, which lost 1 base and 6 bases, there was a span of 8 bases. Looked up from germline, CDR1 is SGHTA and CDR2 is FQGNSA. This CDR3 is CASSLVQRDTQYF. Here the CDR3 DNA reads TGTGCCAGCAGCTTAGTACAGCGGGATACGCAGTATTTT. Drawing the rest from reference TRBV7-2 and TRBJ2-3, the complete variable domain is GAGVSQSPSNKVTEKGKDVELRCDPISGHTALYWYRQSLGQGLEFLIYFQGNSAPDKSGLPSDRFSAERTGGSVSTLTIQRTQQEDSAVYLCASSLVQRDTQYFGPGTRLTVL.

The DNA for the CDR3 is TGTGCCAGCAGCTTATTTAGTAGCGGGAGTAGTACCGGGGAGCTGTTTTTT. Residues: CASSLFSSGSSTGELFF. The rearrangement links TRBV7-3 to TRBJ2-2; 9 nucleotides agree with TRBD2. Unmatched junction bases numbered 9, after V lost 2 bases and J lost 5 bases. The germline V gene has CDR1 SGHTA and CDR2 FQGTGA. The CDR3 covers 17 residues.

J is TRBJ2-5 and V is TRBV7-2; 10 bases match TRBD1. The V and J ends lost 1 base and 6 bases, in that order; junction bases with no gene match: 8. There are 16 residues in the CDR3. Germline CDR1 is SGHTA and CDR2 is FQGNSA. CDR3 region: CASSLVGTGALKTQYF. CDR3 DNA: TGTGCCAGCAGCTTAGTTGGGACAGGGGCCCTGAAGACCCAGTACTTC.

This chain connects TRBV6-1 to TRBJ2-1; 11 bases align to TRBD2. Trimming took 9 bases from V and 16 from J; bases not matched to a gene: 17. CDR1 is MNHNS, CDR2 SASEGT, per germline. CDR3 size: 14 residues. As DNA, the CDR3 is TGTGCCAGTTCACTAGCGGGAGTAGGTCTTAAACAATTCTTC. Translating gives CASSLAGVGLKQFF.

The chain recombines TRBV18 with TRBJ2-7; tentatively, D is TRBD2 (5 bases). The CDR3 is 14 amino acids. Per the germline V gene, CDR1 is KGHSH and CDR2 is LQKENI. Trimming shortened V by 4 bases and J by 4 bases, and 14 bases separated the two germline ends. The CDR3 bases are TGTGCCAGCTCACGAGAAGTACTAGAGTACGAGCAGTACTTC. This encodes CASSREVLEYEQYF.

The CDR3 nucleotides are TGTGCCAGCAGTGGAGACAGGGCAAACTATGGCTACACCTTC. It codes for CASSGDRANYGYTF. The chain uses TRBV6-1 and TRBJ1-2, with 7 bases that match TRBD1. The ends lost 4 bases at V and 2 bases at J; junction bases unmatched: 4. CDR1 and CDR2 (germline): MNHNS, SASEGT. This CDR3 is built from 14 residues.

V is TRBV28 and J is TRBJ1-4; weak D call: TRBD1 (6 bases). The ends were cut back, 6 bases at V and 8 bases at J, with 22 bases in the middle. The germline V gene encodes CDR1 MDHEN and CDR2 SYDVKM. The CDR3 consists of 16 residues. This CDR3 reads CASSQPRGGEGEKLFF. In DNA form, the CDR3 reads TGTGCCAGCAGCCAACCCAGGGGAGGGGAGGGGGAAAAACTGTTTTTT.

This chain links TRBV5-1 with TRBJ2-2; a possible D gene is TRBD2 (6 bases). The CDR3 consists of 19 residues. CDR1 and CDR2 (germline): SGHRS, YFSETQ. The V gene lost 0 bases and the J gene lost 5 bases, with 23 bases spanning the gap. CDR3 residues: CASSLGFRGGSGYTGELFF. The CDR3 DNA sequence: TGCGCCAGCAGCTTGGGTTTCCGAGGAGGTAGCGGTTATACCGGGGAGCTGTTTTTT.

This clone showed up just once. The CDR3 protein is CASKGWGNEKLFF. The CDR3 DNA reads TGTGCCAGCAAGGGGTGGGGCAATGAAAAACTGTTTTTT. The V call is TRBV2, the J call TRBJ1-4, with D tentatively TRBD1 (5 bases). V was shortened by 7 bases and J by 5 bases, with 11 bases between the two germline ends. The germline V gene has CDR1 SNHLY and CDR2 FYNNEI. The CDR3 loop spans 13 amino acids. The whole variable domain, filled in from reference TRBV2 and TRBJ1-4, reads EPEVTQTPSHQVTQMGQEVILRCVPISNHLYFYWYRQILGQKVEFLVSFYNNEISEKSEIFDDQFSVERPDGSNFTLKIRSTKLEDSAMYFCASKGWGNEKLFFGSGTQLSVL.

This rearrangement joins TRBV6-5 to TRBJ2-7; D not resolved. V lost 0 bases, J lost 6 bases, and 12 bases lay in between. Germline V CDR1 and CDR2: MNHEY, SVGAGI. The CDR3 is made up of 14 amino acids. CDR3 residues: CASSYSRLDGEQYF. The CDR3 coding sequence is TGTGCCAGCAGTTACTCGAGGCTAGATGGCGAGCAGTACTTC.

CDR3 residues: CATSRDPLDRGFGYTF. The CDR3 nucleotides read TGTGCCACCAGCAGAGATCCCCTCGACAGGGGGTTTGGCTACACCTTC. The genes are TRBV15 and TRBJ1-2; 9 bases are a match to TRBD1. V shed 0 bases, J shed 7 bases, and the junction held 9 bases outside the gene matches. The CDR3 is 16 amino acids. Germline V gene sequence: CDR1 LNHNV, CDR2 YYDKDF (reference sequence).

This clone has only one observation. CDR3 residues: CASSRTSGQQETQYF. CDR3 in DNA: TGTGCCAGCAGCAGGACTAGCGGGCAACAAGAGACCCAGTACTTC. The chain has TRBV5-4 and TRBJ2-5, with 11 bases aligning to TRBD2. In germline, CDR1 is SGHNT, CDR2 YYREEE (reference sequence). V was pared by 4 bases and J by 2 bases, with 4 bases of the junction left unmatched. The CDR3 length is 15 residues. Complete variable domain (other parts from reference TRBV5-4 and TRBJ2-5): ETGVTQSPTHLIKTRGQQVTLRCSSQSGHNTVSWYQQALGQGPQFIFQYYREEENGRGNFPPRFSGLQFPNYSSELNVNALELDDSALYLCASSRTSGQQETQYFGPGTRLLVL.

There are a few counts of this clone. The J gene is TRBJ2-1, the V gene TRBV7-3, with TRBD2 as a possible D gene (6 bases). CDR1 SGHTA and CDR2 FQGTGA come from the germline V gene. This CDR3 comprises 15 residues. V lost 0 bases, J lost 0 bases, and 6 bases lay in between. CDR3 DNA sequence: TGTGCCAGCAGCTTAACCGGGAGCTCCTACAATGAGCAGTTCTTC. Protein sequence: CASSLTGSSYNEQFF. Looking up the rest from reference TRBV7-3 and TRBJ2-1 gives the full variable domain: GAGVSQTPSNKVTEKGKYVELRCDPISGHTALYWYRQSLGQGPEFLIYFQGTGAADDSGLPNDRFFAVRPEGSVSTLKIQRTERGDSAVYLCASSLTGSSYNEQFFGPGTRLTVL.

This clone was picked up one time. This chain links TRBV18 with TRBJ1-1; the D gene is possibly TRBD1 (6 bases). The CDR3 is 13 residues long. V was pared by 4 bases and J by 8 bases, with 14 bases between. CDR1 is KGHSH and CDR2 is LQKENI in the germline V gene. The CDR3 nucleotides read TGTGCCAGCTCACGACTGGACAGTCGCGAAGCTTTCTTT. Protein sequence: CASSRLDSREAFF. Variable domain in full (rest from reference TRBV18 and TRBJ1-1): NAGVMQNPRHLVRRRGQEARLRCSPMKGHSHVYWYRQLPEEGLKFMVYLQKENIIDESGMPKERFSAEFPKEGPSILRIQQVVRGDSAAYFCASSRLDSREAFFGQGTRLTVV.

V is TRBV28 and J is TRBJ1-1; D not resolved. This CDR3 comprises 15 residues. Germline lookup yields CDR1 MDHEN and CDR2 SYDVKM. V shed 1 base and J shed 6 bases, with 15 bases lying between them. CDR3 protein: CASSLYGRQISEAFF. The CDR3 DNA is TGTGCCAGCAGTTTATATGGCAGGCAAATATCTGAAGCTTTCTTT.

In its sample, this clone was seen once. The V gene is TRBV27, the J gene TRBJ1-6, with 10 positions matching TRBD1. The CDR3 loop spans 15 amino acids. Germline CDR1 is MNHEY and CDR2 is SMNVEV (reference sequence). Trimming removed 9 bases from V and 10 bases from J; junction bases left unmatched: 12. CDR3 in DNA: TGTGCCAGGTCCCCCCGGGACAGGGGATCGTCACCCCTCCACTTT. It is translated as CARSPRDRGSSPLHF.

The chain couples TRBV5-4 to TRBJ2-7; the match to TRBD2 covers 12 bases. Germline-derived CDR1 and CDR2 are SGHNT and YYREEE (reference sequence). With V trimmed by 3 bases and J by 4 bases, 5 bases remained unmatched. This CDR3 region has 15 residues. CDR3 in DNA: TGTGCCAGCAGCTCTCCCGGACTAGCGGGATACGAGCAGTACTTC. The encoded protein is CASSSPGLAGYEQYF. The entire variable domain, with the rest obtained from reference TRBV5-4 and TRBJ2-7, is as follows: ETGVTQSPTHLIKTRGQQVTLRCSSQSGHNTVSWYQQALGQGPQFIFQYYREEENGRGNFPPRFSGLQFPNYSSELNVNALELDDSALYLCASSSPGLAGYEQYFGPGTRLTVT.

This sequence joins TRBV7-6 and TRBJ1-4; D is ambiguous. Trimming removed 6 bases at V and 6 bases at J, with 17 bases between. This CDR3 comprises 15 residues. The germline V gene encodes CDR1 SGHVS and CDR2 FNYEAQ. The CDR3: CASSFDLGLYEKLFF. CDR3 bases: TGTGCCAGCAGTTTCGACTTGGGGTTATATGAAAAACTGTTTTTT.

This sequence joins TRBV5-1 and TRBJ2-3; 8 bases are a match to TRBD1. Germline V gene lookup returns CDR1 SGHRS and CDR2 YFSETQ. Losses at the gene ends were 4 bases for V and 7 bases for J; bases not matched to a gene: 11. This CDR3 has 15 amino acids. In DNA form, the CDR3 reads TGCGCCAGCAGCCCGGGACAGGCGGGCATAAATACGCAGTATTTT. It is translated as CASSPGQAGINTQYF.

In DNA, the CDR3 is TGTGCCAGCACCCCGTCCGGTCGAGGGTCCTATGGCTACACCTTC. Translated: CASTPSGRGSYGYTF. The V call is TRBV5-6, the J call TRBJ1-2; D not resolved. Trimming left V 6 bases short and J 4 bases short, with 19 bases between. The germline V gene has CDR1 SGHDT and CDR2 YYEEEE. This CDR3 spans 15 amino acids.

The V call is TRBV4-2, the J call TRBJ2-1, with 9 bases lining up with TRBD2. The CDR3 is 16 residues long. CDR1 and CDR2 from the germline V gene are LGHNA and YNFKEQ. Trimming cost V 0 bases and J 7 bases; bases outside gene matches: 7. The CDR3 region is CASSQERAGGRNEQFF. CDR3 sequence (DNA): TGTGCCAGCAGCCAAGAGAGAGCGGGAGGTCGGAATGAGCAGTTCTTC.

The CDR3 spells CASSSDRGRGGELFF. CDR3 coding DNA: TGTGCCAGCAGTTCAGACAGGGGGAGGGGCGGGGAGCTGTTTTTT. The rearrangement uses TRBV6-5 and TRBJ2-2, with 9 bases that match TRBD1. CDR3 length: 15 residues. The V segment lost 4 bases and the J segment 7 bases; nucleotides outside the gene matches: 7. In germline, CDR1 is MNHEY, CDR2 SVGAGI.

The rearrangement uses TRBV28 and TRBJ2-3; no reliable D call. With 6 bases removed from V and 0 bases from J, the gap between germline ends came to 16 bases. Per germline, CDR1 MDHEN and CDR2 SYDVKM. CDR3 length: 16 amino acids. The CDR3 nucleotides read TGTGCCAGCAGCCCCGGCTCGCGCGCCAGCACAGATACGCAGTATTTT. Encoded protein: CASSPGSRASTDTQYF.